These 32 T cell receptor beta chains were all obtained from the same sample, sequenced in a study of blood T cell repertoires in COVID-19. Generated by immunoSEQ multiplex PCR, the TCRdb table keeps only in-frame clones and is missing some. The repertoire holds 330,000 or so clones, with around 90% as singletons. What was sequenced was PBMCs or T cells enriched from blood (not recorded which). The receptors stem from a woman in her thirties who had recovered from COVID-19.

In nucleotides, the CDR3 is TGCGCCAGCAGTAGAGACAGCAGCAATGAGCAGTTCTTC. Translated, it gives CASSRDSSNEQFF. V and J are TRBV10-1 and TRBJ2-1; a possible D gene is TRBD1 (5 bases). The CDR3 runs to 13 residues. V lost 5 bases, J lost 6 bases, and 11 bases lay in between. Germline values: CDR1 WNHNN, CDR2 SYGVQD (reference sequence).

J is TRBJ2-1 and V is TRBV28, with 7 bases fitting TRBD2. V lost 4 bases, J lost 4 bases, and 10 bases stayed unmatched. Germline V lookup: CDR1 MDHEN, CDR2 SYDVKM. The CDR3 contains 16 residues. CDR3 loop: CASSSPSSGPYNEQFF. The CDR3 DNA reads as TGTGCCAGCAGTTCCCCTTCTAGCGGCCCTTACAATGAGCAGTTCTTC.

DNA of the CDR3: TGTGCCAGCAGCTTAAGCAGTCAGTCAGGAGAGACCCAGTACTTC. It is translated as CASSLSSQSGETQYF. This rearrangement joins TRBV7-3 to TRBJ2-5; D is unresolved. Germline assignment: CDR1 SGHTA and CDR2 FQGTGA. V lost 1 base, J lost 4 bases, and 13 bases lay in between. The CDR3 consists of 15 residues.

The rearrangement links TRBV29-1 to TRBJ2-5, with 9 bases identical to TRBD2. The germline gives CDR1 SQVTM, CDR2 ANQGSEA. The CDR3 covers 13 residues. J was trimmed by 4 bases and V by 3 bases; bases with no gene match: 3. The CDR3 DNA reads TGCAGCGTTGAGAGCGGGGGGCCAGAGACCCAGTACTTC. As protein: CSVESGGPETQYF.

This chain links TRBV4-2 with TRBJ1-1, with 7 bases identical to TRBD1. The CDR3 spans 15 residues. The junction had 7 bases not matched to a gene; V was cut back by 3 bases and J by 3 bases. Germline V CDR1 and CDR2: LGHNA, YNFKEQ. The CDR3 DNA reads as TGTGCCAGCAGCCACCCAGGAGGGGGCCACACTGAAGCTTTCTTT. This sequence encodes CASSHPGGGHTEAFF.

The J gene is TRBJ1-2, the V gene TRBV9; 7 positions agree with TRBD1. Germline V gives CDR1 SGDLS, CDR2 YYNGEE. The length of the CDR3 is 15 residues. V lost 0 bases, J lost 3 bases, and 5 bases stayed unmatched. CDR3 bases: TGTGCCAGCAGCGTAGCTTCCGGGACAGACTATGGCTACACCTTC. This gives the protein CASSVASGTDYGYTF.

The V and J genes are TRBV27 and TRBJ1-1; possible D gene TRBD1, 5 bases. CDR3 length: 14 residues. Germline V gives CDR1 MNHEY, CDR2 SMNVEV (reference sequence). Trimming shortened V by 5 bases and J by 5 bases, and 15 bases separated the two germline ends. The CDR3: CASSNTGGTTEAFF. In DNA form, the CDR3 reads TGTGCCAGCAGTAACACGGGGGGGACTACTGAAGCTTTCTTT.

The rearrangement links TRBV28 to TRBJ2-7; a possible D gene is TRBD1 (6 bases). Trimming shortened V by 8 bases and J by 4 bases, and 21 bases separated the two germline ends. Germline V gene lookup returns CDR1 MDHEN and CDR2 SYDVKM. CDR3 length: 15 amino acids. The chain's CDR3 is CASRRRTAKGYEQYF. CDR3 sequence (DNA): TGTGCCAGCCGTAGAAGGACAGCTAAAGGGTACGAGCAGTACTTC.

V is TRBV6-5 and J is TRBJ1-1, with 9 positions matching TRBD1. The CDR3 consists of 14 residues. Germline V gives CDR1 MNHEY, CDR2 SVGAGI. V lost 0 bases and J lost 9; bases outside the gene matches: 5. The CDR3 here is CASSYSKGTGQAFF. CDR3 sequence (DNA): TGTGCCAGCAGTTACTCTAAGGGGACAGGGCAAGCTTTCTTT.

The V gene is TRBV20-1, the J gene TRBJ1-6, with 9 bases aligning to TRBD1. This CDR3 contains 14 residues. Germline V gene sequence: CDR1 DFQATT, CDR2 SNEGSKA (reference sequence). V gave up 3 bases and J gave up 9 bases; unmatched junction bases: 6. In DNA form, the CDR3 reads TGCAGTGCTAGTTCCGGGACAGGGTTTTCACCCCTCCACTTT. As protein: CSASSGTGFSPLHF.

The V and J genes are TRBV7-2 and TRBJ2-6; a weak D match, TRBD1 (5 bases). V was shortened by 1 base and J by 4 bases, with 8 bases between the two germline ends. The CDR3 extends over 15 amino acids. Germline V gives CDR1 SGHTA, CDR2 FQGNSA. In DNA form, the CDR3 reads TGTGCCAGCAGCTTAGGCAGGGCCGGGGCCAACGTCCTGACTTTC. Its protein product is CASSLGRAGANVLTF.

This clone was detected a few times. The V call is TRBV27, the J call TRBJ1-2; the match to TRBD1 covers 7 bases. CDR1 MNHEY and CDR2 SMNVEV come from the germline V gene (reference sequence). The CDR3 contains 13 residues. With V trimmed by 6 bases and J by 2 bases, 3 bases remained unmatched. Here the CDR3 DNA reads TGTGCCAGCAGCCCGACAGGGAACTATGGCTACACCTTC. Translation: CASSPTGNYGYTF.

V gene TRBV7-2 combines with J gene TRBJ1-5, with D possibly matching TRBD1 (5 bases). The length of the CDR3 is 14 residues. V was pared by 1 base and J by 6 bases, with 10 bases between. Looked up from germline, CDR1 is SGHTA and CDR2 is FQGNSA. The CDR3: CASSLGRGGQPQHF. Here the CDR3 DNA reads TGTGCCAGCAGCTTAGGTAGGGGTGGTCAGCCCCAGCATTTT. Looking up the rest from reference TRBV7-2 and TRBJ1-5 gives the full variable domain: GAGVSQSPSNKVTEKGKDVELRCDPISGHTALYWYRQSLGQGLEFLIYFQGNSAPDKSGLPSDRFSAERTGGSVSTLTIQRTQQEDSAVYLCASSLGRGGQPQHFGDGTRLSIL.

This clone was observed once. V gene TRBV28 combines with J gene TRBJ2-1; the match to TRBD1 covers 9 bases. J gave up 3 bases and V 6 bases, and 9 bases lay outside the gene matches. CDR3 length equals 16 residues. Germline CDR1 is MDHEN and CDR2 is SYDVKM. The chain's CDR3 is CASSPTGGEFYNEQFF. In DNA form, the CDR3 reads TGTGCCAGCAGCCCAACAGGGGGCGAATTCTACAATGAGCAGTTCTTC.

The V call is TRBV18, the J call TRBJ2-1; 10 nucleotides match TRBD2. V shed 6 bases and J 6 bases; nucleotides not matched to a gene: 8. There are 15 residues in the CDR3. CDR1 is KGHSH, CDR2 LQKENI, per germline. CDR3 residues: CASSPASGGANEQFF. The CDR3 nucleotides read TGTGCCAGCTCTCCCGCGAGCGGGGGGGCCAATGAGCAGTTCTTC.

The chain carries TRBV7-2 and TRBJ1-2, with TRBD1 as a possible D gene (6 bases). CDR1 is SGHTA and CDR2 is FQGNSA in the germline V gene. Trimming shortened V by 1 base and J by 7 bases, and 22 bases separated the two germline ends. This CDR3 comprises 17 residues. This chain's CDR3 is CASSLGRGGARVSGYTF. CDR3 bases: TGTGCCAGCAGCTTAGGCCGAGGGGGGGCGCGAGTTAGTGGCTACACCTTC.

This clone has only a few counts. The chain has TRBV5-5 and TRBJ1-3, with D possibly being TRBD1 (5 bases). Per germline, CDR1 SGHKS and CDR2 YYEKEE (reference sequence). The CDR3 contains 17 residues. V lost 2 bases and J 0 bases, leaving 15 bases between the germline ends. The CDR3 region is CASSFSPDTLSGNTIYF. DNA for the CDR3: TGTGCCAGCAGCTTCAGTCCGGACACCCTCTCTGGAAACACCATATATTTT.

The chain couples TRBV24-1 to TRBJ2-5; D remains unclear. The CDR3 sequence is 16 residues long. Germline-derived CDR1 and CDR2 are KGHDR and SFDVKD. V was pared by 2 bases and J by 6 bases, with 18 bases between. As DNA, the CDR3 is TGTGCCACCAGTGATTCGGTGGGCAGCTCTGCCAAGACCCAGTACTTC. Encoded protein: CATSDSVGSSAKTQYF.

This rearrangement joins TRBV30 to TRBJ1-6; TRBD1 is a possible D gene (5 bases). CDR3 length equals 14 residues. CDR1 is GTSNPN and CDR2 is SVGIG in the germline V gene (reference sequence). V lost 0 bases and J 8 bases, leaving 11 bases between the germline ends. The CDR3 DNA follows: TGTGCCTGGAGTGTAGCAGGGAGGTATTCACCCCTCCACTTT. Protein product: CAWSVAGRYSPLHF.

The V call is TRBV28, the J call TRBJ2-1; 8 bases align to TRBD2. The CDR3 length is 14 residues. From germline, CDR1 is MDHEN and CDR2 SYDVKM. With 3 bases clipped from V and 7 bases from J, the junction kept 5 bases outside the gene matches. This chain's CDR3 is CASSLPGGKNEQFF. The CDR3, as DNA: TGTGCCAGCAGTTTGCCGGGGGGGAAGAATGAGCAGTTCTTC.

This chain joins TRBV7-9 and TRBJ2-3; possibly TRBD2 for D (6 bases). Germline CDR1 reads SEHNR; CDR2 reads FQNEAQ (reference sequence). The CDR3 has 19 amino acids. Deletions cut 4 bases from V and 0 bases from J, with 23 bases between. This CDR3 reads CASSSGLGLLHTSTDTQYF. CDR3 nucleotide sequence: TGTGCCAGCAGCTCCGGCTTGGGACTTCTACATACTAGCACAGATACGCAGTATTTT.

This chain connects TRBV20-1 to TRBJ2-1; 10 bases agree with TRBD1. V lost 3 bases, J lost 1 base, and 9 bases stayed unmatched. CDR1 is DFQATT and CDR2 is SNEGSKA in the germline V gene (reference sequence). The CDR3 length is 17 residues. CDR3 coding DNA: TGCAGTGCTAGTGGAGACAGGGGGCGAAGTTCCTACAATGAGCAGTTCTTC. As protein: CSASGDRGRSSYNEQFF.

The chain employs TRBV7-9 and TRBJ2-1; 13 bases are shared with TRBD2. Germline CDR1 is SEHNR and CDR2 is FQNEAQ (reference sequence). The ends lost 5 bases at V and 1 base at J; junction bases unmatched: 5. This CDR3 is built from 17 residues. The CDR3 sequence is CASSSRTSGSSYNEQFF. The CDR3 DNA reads TGTGCCAGCAGCAGTCGGACTAGCGGGAGTTCCTACAATGAGCAGTTCTTC.

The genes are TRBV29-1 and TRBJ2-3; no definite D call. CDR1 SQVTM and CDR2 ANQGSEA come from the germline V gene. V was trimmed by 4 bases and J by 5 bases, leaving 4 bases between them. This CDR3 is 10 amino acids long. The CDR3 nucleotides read TGCAGCGTTGGAGGAGATACGCAGTATTTT. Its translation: CSVGGDTQYF.

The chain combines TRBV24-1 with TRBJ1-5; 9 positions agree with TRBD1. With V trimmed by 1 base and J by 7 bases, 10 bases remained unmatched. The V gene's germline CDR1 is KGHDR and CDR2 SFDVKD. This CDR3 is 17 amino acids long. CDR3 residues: CATSDFGGQGEDQPQHF. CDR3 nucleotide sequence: TGTGCCACCAGTGATTTTGGGGGACAGGGCGAAGACCAGCCCCAGCATTTT.

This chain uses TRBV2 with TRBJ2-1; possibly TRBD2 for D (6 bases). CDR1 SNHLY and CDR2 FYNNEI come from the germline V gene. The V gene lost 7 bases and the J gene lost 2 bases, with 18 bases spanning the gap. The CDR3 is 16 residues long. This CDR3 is CASTRRRDGTYNEQFF. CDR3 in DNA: TGTGCCAGCACTCGTCGGAGGGATGGGACCTACAATGAGCAGTTCTTC.

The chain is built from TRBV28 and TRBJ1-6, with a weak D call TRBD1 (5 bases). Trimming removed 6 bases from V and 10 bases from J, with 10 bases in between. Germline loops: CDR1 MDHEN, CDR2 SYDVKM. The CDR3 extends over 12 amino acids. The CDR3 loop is CASRSGISPLHF. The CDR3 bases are TGTGCCAGCAGGTCAGGGATCTCACCCCTCCACTTT.

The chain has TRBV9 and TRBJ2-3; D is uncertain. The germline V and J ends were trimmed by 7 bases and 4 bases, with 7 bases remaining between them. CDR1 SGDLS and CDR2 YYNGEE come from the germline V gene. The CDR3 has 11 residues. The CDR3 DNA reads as TGTGCCAGCGGCCCCTCAGATACGCAGTATTTT. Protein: CASGPSDTQYF. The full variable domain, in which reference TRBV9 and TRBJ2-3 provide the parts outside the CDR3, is DSGVTQTPKHLITATGQRVTLRCSPRSGDLSVYWYQQSLDQGLQFLIQYYNGEERAKGNILERFSAQQFPDLHSELNLSSLELGDSALYFCASGPSDTQYFGPGTRLTVL.

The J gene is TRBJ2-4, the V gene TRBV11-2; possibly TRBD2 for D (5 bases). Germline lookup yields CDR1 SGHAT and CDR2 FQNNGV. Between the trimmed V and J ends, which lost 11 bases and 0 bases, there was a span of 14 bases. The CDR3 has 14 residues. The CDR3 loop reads CASRADLAKNIQYF. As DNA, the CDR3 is TGTGCCTCGAGGGCAGATCTAGCCAAAAACATTCAGTACTTC.

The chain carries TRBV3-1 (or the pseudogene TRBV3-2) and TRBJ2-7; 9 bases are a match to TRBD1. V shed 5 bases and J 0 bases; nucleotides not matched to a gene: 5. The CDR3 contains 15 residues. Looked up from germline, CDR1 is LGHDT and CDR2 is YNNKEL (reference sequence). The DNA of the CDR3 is TGTGCCAGCAGCGCCGGACAGGGGAGCTCCTACGAGCAGTACTTC. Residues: CASSAGQGSSYEQYF.

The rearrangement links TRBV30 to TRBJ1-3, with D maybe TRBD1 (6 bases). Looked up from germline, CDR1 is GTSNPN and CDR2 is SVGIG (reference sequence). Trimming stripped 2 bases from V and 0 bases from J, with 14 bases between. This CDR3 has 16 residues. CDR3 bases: TGTGCCTGGAGTCGGGACAAATACTACTCTGGAAACACCATATATTTT. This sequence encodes CAWSRDKYYSGNTIYF.

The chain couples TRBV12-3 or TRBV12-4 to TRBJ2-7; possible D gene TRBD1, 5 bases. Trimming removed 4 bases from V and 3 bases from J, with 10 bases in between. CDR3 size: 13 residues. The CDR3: CASSSLQGYEQYF. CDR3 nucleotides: TGTGCCAGCAGTTCACTTCAGGGCTACGAGCAGTACTTC.